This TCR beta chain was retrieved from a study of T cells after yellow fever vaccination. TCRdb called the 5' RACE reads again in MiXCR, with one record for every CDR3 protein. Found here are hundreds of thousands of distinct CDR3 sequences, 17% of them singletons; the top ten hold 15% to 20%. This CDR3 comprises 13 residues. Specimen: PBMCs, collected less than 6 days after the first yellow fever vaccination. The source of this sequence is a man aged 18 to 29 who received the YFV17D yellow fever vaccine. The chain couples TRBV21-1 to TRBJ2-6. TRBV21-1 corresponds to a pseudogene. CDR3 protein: CASSGDGANVLTF. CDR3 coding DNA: TGTGCCAGCAGCGGTGATGGGGCCAACGTCCTGACTTTC.